This T cell receptor beta chain derives from a study of blood T cells in healthy people across ages (dated by TCRdb to between 2014 and 2017). For the wider study: Template switching captured roughly one uniquely barcoded TCR beta cDNA molecule per two T cells in model experiments. To avoid experimental bias, donors of different ages were randomly spread across the sequencing lanes. For two donors (one aged 18 to 30 and one aged 80 or older), the study analyzed two additional independent replicas of 1 million unique cDNA reads from the same blood draw. Age-related changes in TCR beta repertoire diversity were measured in the study by deep sequencing normalized with unique cDNA molecular identifiers. The donors were split into four age groups: young (average 16 years), middle-aged (about 40), aged (about 56) and long-lived (roughly 86). Here is what the overall study found, with its caveats: Observed TCR beta diversity per million T cells fell roughly linearly with age, and a significant reduction was already apparent by age around 40. Compared with the aged group, the long-lived group had more naive CD4+ T cells, fewer expanded clones and increased TCR diversity, suggesting age selection. The percentage of naive T cells measured by flow cytometry correlated strongly with observed TCR beta diversity. Bulk unsorted PBMC profiling prevented conclusive comparison of naive and antigen-experienced compartments. Because donor CMV infection status was unknown, age-related changes in expanded clonotypes were potentially confounded. Estimates of total diversity from one million sequenced T cells were regarded as lower bounds and underestimates.

This clonotype occurred many times. The antigen this receptor binds is unknown. Base qualities were left out, and no much larger clone turns up one base away. The approximately 39 donors, aged about 6 to 100 years, were systemically healthy Caucasian individuals from Russia. Each donor gave 8.5 to 10 milliliters of peripheral blood, collected into EDTA-treated Vacutainer tubes. Ficoll-Paque density-gradient centrifugation was used to isolate PBMCs, with at least 6.5 million obtained per sample. Total RNA was extracted from PBMCs with Trizol reagent, with at least 6 micrograms obtained per sample. For every donor, flow cytometry on a PBMC aliquot measured the percentage of naive CD45RAhigh/CD27high T cells. V lost 0 bases and J lost 4 bases; the stretch between them is 15 bases long. Including cysteine and phenylalanine, the CDR3 has 16 amino acids. Left in the record is the CDR3 DNA by itself, 48 bases read in frame from the first base. According to the germline V gene (reference sequence), CDR1 reads LGHDT and CDR2 reads YNNKEL.

The receptor library was made with 5' RACE. The second PCR ran for roughly 7 to 11 cycles and used a J-beta primer mix along with a sample-barcoded 5' primer. A unique molecular identifier was introduced onto each TCR beta cDNA molecule by a template-switch 5' adaptor carrying 12 random nucleotides. At least 2.5 million CDR3-containing paired-end reads were obtained from each sample. First-strand cDNA synthesis was performed from all RNA using the Mint cDNA synthesis kit, with priming by a TRBC-specific oligonucleotide. After uracil-DNA glycosylase treatment, a first 18-cycle PCR used universal primers M1SS and BC2_uni_R on all cDNA. As for the original processing: Normalization of each sample was performed by random selection of 1 million high-quality reads, each carrying a distinct molecular identifier. Reads sharing molecular identifiers were discarded rather than binned into consensus sequences. MiTCR, run with a Q25 quality threshold and the strictest error-elimination algorithm, handled CDR3 identification, clonotype clustering and error correction. A nonparametric unseen species model with Euler transformation was used to estimate lower-bound total TCR beta diversity. The public reads were reanalyzed by TCRdb: fastp trimming at Q25, MiXCR alignment, in-frame beta chains only. Rows with a matching CDR3 protein are joined into one entry that keeps the most common DNA and genes. TCRdb's processing, not the study's, gives the V and J calls here. The sample has some 1,800,000 distinct CDR3 sequences on record, 30% to 40% of them singletons. The ten largest account for about 21% of the sample.

The material sequenced was blood. The chain couples TRBV3-1 to TRBJ2-5, with the D gene too uncertain to name. This TCR derives from a human donor in good health. The DNA sequence reads TGTGCCAGCAGCCAAGATAACCCCACCTTGGGAGAGACCCAGTACTTC. Its translation reads: CASSQDNPTLGETQYF.